These T cell receptor beta chains were read from a single sample in a study of CD8+ T cells in alopecia areata. Clones were sequenced by immunoSEQ multiplex PCR, and TCRdb holds only the in-frame ones, with some missing. The data hold some 130,000 clones, with 53% observed a single time. The source material was CD4+ T cells sorted from blood, sampled at week 4, from a patient treated with tofacitinib. Receptor source: a human donor with alopecia areata. Both conserved end residues are part of each CDR3. D genes are given only for firm matches. For some rows the clone size is stated as once, few or many, or as a class when expanded; others skip it.

>NA|NA|TRBV15|TRBJ2-1
CATSRPGASSYNEQFF
TGTGCCACCAGCAGACCAGGCGCCTCTTCCTACAATGAGCAGTTCTTC
>TRBD2|NA|TRBV7-3|TRBJ2-7
CASSLGAGGPYEQYF
TGTGCCAGCAGCTTAGGCGCGGGGGGACCCTACGAGCAGTACTTC
>NA|once|TRBV2|TRBJ1-6
CASAGAYNSPLHF
TGTGCCAGCGCAGGAGCCTATAATTCACCCCTCCACTTT
>TRBD2|few|TRBV5-1|TRBJ2-7
CASSAGLAGGQGSYEQYF
TGCGCCAGCAGCGCGGGACTAGCGGGGGGCCAAGGATCCTACGAGCAGTACTTC
>NA|NA|TRBV7-3|TRBJ1-2
CASSFERGSGYTF
TGTGCCAGCAGCTTCGAACGGGGGAGTGGCTACACCTTC
>NA|NA|TRBV5-6|TRBJ2-3
CASSLVGARAQDTQYF
TGTGCCAGCAGCTTGGTTGGGGCGCGGGCCCAAGATACGCAGTATTTT
>NA|NA|TRBV5-1|TRBJ2-7
CASSLAGPYEQYF
TGCGCCAGCAGCTTGGCCGGGCCCTACGAGCAGTACTTC
>TRBD1|once|TRBV27|TRBJ2-5
CASSPPTGAQETQYF
TGTGCCAGCAGTCCTCCGACAGGGGCCCAAGAGACCCAGTACTTC
>NA|NA|TRBV30|TRBJ1-1
CALRDTSHTEAFF
TGTGCCTTACGGGACACATCTCACACTGAAGCTTTCTTT
>NA|few|TRBV2|TRBJ1-2
CASRSFGIGVYGYTF
TGTGCCAGCAGATCCTTCGGGATTGGGGTCTATGGCTACACCTTC
>TRBD1|NA|TRBV27|TRBJ1-2
CASSRSGTGSGGYTF
TGTGCCAGCAGCCGATCCGGGACAGGCTCAGGGGGCTACACCTTC
>NA|NA|TRBV29-1|TRBJ2-7
CSVVGNTYEQYF
TGCAGCGTTGTCGGAAATACCTACGAGCAGTACTTC
>NA|few|TRBV30|TRBJ2-3
CASLRFLGDTDTQYF
TGTGCCTCCCTGAGATTTTTGGGGGACACAGATACGCAGTATTTT
>TRBD2|NA|TRBV5-1|TRBJ2-5
CASTTMAGEGETQYF
TGCGCCAGCACTACGATGGCGGGAGAAGGCGAGACCCAGTACTTC
>NA|NA|TRBV5-8|TRBJ2-1
CASLTGRSSYNEQFF
TGTGCCAGTCTCACGGGAAGGAGCTCCTACAATGAGCAGTTCTTC
>NA|few|TRBV10-1|TRBJ2-7
CASSEQGNEQYF
TGCGCCAGCAGTGAGCAGGGAAACGAGCAGTACTTC
>TRBD1|NA|TRBV15|TRBJ2-4
CATSTLGGQGNIQYF
TGTGCCACCAGCACCCTTGGGGGACAGGGAAACATTCAGTACTTC
>NA|NA|TRBV29-1|TRBJ2-2
CSVERGGNTGELFF
TGCAGCGTTGAGAGGGGGGGCAACACCGGGGAGCTGTTTTTT
>NA|few|TRBV2|TRBJ2-6
CASYRGVSGANVLTF
TGTGCCAGCTATCGGGGAGTCTCCGGGGCCAACGTCCTGACTTTC
>TRBD1|few|TRBV13|TRBJ1-2
CASSTRQGRYGYTF
TGTGCCAGCAGCACGCGACAGGGTCGCTATGGCTACACCTTC
>NA|NA|TRBV25-1|TRBJ2-1
CASSALRVTGSYNEQFF
TGTGCCAGCAGTGCCCTCCGGGTTACCGGCTCCTACAATGAGCAGTTCTTC
>NA|NA|TRBV7-2|TRBJ1-3
CASSLARAGENTIYF
TGTGCCAGCAGCTTAGCGCGGGCAGGGGAAAACACCATATATTTT
>NA|NA|TRBV4-2|TRBJ1-2
CASSPGSYGYTF
TGTGCCAGCAGCCCTGGGAGCTATGGCTACACCTTC
>NA|few|TRBV2|TRBJ1-1
CASNGLGTEAFF
TGTGCCAGCAACGGCCTGGGCACTGAAGCTTTCTTT
>NA|NA|TRBV6-5|TRBJ1-2
CASSYSGSYGYTF
TGTGCCAGCAGTTACTCGGGCAGCTATGGCTACACCTTC
>TRBD2|NA|TRBV6-5|TRBJ2-3
CASSSGRGNTDTQYF
TGTGCCAGTTCCTCAGGGCGGGGGAACACAGATACGCAGTATTTT
>NA|NA|TRBV5-4|TRBJ2-5
CASSWGAVETQYF
TGTGCCAGCAGCTGGGGGGCGGTAGAGACCCAGTACTTC